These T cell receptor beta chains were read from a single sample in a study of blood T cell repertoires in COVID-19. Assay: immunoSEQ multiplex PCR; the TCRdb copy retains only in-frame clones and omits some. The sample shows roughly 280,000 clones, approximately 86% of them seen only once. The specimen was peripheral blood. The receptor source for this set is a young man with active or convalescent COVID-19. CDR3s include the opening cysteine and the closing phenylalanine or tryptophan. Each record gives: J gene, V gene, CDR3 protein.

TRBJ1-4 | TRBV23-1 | CAMSGPNEKLFF
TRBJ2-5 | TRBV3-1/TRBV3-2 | CASSQEGTGPFLKETQYF
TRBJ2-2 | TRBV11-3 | CASSLLAGGNTGELFF
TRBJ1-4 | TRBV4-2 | CASRGTGGSEKLFF
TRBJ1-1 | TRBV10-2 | CASRGQGKDTEAFF
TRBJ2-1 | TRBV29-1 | CSGTLAGADNEQFF
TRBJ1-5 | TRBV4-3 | CASSQDSQGQPQHF
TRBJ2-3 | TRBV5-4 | CASSRGGAAGDTQYF
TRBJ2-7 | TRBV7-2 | CASSLEAGGPYEQYF
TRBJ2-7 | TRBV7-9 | CASSLEGVRYEQYF
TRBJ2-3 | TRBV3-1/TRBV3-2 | CASSQDRPSGRAGEIDTQYF
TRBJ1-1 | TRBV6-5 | CASSYNPSTEAFF
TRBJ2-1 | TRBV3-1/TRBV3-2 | CASSLLTSGRYNEQFF
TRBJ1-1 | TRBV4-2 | CASSQRGGQGNTEAFF
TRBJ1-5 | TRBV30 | CAWSVLQVNQPQHF
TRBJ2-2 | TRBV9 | CASSGTGGVGTGELFF
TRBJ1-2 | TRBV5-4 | CASSRTGDYGYTF
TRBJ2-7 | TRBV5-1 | CASQGTGKYEQYF
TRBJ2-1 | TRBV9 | CASSVENGSPHNEQFF
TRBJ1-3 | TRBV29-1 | CSVAVSSGNTIYF
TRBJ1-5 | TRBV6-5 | CASSSQGARQPQHF
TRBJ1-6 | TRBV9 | CASSVGQSSYNSPLHF
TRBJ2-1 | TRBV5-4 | CASSSGTTLEGNEQFF
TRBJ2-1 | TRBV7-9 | CASREGGSYNEQFF
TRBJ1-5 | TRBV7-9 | CASSDDTGVVQPQHF
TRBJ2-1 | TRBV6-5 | CASSQRRDSGEQFF
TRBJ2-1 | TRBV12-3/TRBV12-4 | CASSMTAEQFF
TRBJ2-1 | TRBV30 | CAWSSSTGTSGIQEQFF
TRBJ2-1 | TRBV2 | CASREDRDRGLAGTYNEQFF
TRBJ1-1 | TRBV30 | CAWSSGVNTEAFF
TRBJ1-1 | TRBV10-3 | CAIESRTGPNTEAFF
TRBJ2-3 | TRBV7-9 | CASSLREGGITDTQYF